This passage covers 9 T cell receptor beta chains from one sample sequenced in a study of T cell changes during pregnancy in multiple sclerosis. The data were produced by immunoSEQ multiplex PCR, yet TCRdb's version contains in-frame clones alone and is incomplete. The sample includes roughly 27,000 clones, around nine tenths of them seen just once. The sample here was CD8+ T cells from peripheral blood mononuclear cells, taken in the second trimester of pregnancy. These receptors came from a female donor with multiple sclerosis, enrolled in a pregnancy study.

The CDR3 region is CASSLRQGALSYNSPLHF. CDR3 sequence (DNA): TGTGCCAGCAGCTTAAGGCAGGGGGCTCTCTCCTATAATTCACCCCTCCACTTT. This rearrangement joins TRBV7-6 to TRBJ1-6, with 8 nucleotides matching TRBD1. Trimming removed 2 bases from V and 0 bases from J; junction bases left unmatched: 6. The germline gives CDR1 SGHVS, CDR2 FNYEAQ. The CDR3 extends over 18 amino acids.

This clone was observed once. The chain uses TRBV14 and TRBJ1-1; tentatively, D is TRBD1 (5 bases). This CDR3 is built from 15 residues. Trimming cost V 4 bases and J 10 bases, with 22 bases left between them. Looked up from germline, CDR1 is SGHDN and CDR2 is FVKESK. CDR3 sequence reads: CASSRFVGGATPAFF. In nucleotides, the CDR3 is TGTGCCAGCAGCCGTTTCGTAGGCGGGGCGACCCCAGCTTTCTTT. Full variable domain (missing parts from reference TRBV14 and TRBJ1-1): EAGVTQFPSHSVIEKGQTVTLRCDPISGHDNLYWYRRVMGKEIKFLLHFVKESKQDESGMPNNRFLAERTGGTYSTLKVQPAELEDSGVYFCASSRFVGGATPAFFGQGTRLTVV.

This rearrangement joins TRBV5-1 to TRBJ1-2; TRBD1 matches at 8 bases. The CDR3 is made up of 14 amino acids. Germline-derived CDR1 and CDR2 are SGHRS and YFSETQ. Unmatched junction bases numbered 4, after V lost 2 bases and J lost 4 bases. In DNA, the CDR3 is TGCGCCAGCAGCTTCACAGGGGGGGGCTATGGCTACACCTTC. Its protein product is CASSFTGGGYGYTF.

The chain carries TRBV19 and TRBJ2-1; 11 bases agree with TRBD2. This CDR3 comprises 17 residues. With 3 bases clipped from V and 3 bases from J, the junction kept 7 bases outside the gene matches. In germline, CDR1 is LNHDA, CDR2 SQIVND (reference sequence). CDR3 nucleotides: TGTGCCAGTAGTATCAGAAAGGGACTAGCGGTCTACAATGAGCAGTTCTTC. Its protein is CASSIRKGLAVYNEQFF.

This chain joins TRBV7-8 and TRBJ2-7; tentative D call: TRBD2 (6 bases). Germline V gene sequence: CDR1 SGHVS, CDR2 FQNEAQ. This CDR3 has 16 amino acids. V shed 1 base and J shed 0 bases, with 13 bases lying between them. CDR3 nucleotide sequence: TGTGCCAGCAGCTTAGAAGGCGGGGCGATCTCCTACGAGCAGTACTTC. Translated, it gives CASSLEGGAISYEQYF. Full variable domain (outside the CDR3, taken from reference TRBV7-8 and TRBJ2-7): GAGVSQSPRYKVAKRGQDVALRCDPISGHVSLFWYQQALGQGPEFLTYFQNEAQLDKSGLPSDRFFAERPEGSVSTLKIQRTQQEDSAVYLCASSLEGGAISYEQYFGPGTRLTVT.

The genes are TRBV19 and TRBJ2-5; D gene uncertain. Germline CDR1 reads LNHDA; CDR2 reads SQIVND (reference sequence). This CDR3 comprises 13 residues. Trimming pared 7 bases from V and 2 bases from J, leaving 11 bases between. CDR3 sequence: CASMPSYQETQYF. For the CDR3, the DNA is TGTGCCAGTATGCCCAGTTATCAAGAGACCCAGTACTTC.

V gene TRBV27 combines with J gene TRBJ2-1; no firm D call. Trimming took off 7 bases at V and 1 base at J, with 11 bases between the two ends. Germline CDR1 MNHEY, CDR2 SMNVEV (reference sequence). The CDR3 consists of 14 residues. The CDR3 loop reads CASTRIGSYNEQFF. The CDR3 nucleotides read TGTGCCAGCACCCGCATCGGGTCCTACAATGAGCAGTTCTTC.

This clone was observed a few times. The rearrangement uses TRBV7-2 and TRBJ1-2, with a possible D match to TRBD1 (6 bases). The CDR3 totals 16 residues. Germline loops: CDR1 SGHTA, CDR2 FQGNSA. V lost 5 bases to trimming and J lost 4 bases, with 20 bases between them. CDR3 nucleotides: TGTGCCAGCAGCCCCTCTTCGGGGGGCCTTCTCTATGGCTACACCTTC. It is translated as CASSPSSGGLLYGYTF.

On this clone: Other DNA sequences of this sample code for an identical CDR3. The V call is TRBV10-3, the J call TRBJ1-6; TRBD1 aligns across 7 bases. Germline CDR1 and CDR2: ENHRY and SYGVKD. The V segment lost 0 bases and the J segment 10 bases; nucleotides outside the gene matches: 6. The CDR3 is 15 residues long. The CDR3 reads CAISESRGLNSPLHF. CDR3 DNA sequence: TGTGCCATCAGTGAGTCGAGGGGGCTTAACTCACCCCTCCACTTT.